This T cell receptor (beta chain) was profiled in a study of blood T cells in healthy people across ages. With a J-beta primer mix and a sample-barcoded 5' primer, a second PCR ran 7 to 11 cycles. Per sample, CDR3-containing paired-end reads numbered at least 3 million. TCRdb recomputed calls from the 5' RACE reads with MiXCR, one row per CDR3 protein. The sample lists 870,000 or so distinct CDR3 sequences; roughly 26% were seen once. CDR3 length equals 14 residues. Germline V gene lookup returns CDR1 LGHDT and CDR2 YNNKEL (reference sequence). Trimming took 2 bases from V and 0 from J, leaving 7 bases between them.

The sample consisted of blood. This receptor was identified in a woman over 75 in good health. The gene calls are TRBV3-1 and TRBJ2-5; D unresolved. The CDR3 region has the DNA TGTGCCAGCAGCCAAATCGGGTACCAAGAGACCCAGTACTTC. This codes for CASSQIGYQETQYF.